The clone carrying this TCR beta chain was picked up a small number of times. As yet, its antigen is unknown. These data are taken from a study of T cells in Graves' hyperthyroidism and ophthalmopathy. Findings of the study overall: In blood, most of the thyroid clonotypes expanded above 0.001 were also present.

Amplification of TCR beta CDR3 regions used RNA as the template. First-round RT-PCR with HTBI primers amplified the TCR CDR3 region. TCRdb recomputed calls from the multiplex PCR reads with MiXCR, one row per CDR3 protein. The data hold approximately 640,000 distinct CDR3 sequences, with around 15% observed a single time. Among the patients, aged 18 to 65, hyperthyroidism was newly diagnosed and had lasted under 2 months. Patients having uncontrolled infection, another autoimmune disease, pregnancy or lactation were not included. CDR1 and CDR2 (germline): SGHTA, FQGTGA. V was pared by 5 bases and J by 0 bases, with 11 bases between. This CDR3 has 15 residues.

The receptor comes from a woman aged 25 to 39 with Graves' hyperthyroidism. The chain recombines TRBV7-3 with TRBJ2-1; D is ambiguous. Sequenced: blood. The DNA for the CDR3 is TGTGCCAGCAGCCCTCAGGTTCTCTCCTACAATGAGCAGTTCTTC. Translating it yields CASSPQVLSYNEQFF.